This entry features one T cell receptor beta chain sequence. Its antigen remains unidentified. This sample stems from a study of cytomegalovirus exposure and HLA in healthy donors. Overall study findings and caveats: When a later analysis compared HLA-associated TCR beta chains with equally common others, the HLA-associated chains turned out to be more clonally expanded and to have lower generation probabilities.

The CDR3 is 15 amino acids. The V segment lost 6 bases and the J segment 6 bases; nucleotides outside the gene matches: 11. Germline V gene data show CDR1 as MNHNS and CDR2 as SASEGT. Researchers ran the PCR with 60 Vbeta and 13 Jbeta primers. Using immunoSEQ multiplex PCR, the repertoire was profiled, and TCRdb retains in-frame clones only, with some absent. Here the sample spans a few hundred thousand clones, 65% to 80% being singletons. V is TRBV6-1 and J is TRBJ1-5, with TRBD1 identical over 7 bases. This sequence originates from a girl between 2 and 10 years old in good health and CMV-seronegative. Input material: PBMCs. CDR3 sequence reads: CASRRLQGNPQPQHF. The CDR3 nucleotides are TGTGCCAGCAGGCGGTTACAGGGGAATCCTCAGCCCCAGCATTTT.